The T cell receptor beta chain under discussion was sequenced for a study of shared clonotypes between healthy human individuals. General study points: There were few donors, and this limited the genetic and exposure-history diversity represented. In several donors, around 5% of naive CD4 clonotypes appeared in common.

Only in-frame clones appear in the TCRdb table, and some are missing; sequencing was by immunoSEQ multiplex PCR. This table holds 900,000 to 1,200,000 clones, around 82% found once. Concerning this clone: Its matching antigen is unknown.

Trimming shortened V by 5 bases and J by 2 bases, and 17 bases separated the two germline ends. This CDR3 has 15 amino acids. Per the germline V gene, CDR1 is SGHRS and CDR2 is YFSETQ. Sequences were obtained from memory CD4+ T cells from PBMCs. Stated subset: CD45RA-negative fraction. This receptor was taken from a man younger than 30 in good health. Some clones in this sample may be carry-over from other donors' samples. V is TRBV5-1 and J is TRBJ2-7; D possibly corresponds to TRBD2 (6 bases). Written as DNA, the CDR3 is TGCGCCAGCAGGCCCTCCGGAGGGGAACCCTACGAGCAGTACTTC. Protein sequence: CASRPSGGEPYEQYF.